The clone carrying this TCR beta chain was counted once. Its antigen is unidentified. This record belongs to a study of vaccination and CD4 T cells after COVID-19. Study at large: The peptides that stimulated the cells were overlapping spike peptides from SARS-CoV-2, HCoV-NL63, HCoV-OC43 and HCoV-229E. Regarding the study as a whole: Analysis covered relatively few convalescent patients and lacked any early post-infection timepoints.

Trimming at V came to 3 bases and at J to 6 bases, leaving 10 bases not matched to a gene. The germline gives CDR1 ENHRY, CDR2 SYGVKD. The CDR3 length is 18 residues. Treatment in this sample: approximately 10-day PBMC culture with coronavirus spike peptide pools or control peptides (ViraFEST assay). Using peptide pools, antigen-specific T cells were expanded in ViraFEST before TCRs were sequenced. Sequenced with the Oncomine TCR Beta short-read assay was DNA taken from cultured CD4+ T cells. TCRdb analysed the PCR reads with MiXCR anew, one entry per CDR3 protein. Of about 18,000 distinct CDR3 sequences in the sample, about half were seen once.

This chain links TRBV10-3 with TRBJ2-2, with 13 bases aligning to TRBD2. This receptor was identified in a human donor who had recovered from COVID-19. Sample: CD4+ T cells from blood, cultured in vitro, taken before SARS-CoV-2 vaccination. CDR3 coding DNA: TGTGCCATCAGTGATCCCAACTCCGGGACTAGCGGGGCCGGGGAGCTGTTTTTT. Translation: CAISDPNSGTSGAGELFF.